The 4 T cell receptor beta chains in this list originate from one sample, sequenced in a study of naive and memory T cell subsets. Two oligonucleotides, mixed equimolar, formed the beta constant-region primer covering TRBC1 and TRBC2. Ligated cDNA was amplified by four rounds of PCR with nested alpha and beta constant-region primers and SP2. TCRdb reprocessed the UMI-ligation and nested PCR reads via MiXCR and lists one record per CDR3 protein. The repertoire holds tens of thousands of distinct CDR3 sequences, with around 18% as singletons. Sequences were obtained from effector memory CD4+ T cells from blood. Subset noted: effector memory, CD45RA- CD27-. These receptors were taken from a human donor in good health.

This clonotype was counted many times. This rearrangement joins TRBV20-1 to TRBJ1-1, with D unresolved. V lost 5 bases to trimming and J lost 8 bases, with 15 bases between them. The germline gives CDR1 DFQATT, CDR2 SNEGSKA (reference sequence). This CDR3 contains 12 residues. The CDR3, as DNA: TGCAGTGCTTCTCAACCCGGGGTGGAAGCTTTCTTT. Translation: CSASQPGVEAFF.

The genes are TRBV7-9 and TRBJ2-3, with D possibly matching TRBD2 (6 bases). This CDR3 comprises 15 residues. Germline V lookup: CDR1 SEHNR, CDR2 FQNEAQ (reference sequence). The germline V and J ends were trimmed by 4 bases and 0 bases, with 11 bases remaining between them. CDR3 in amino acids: CASSSARGSTDTQYF. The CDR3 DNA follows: TGTGCCAGCAGCTCCGCTCGGGGGAGCACAGATACGCAGTATTTT.

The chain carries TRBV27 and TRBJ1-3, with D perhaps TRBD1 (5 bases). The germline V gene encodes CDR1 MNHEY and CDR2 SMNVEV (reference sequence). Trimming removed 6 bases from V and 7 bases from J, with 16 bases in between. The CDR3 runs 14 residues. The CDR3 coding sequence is TGTGCCAGCAGCCCGACAGAGCTGAGGAACACCATATATTTT. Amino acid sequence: CASSPTELRNTIYF.

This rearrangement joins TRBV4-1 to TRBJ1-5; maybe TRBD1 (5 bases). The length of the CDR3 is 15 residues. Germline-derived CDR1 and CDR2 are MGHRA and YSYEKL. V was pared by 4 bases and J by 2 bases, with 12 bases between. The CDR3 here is CASSPQELGNQPQHF. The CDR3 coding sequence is TGCGCCAGCAGCCCACAGGAGTTGGGCAATCAGCCCCAGCATTTT.